This T cell receptor (beta chain) was obtained from a study of read filtering for tumor transcriptome and immune sequencing. Study context: IR-seq gave about 3.5 to 11 million TCR reads per sample; RNA-seq gave about 80 to 1,300. Study conclusions and caveats: In IR-seq, single-read clonotypes were approximately 79% of clonotypes but 3.5% to 4% of reads.

This library used about 400 ng RNA and molecular barcoded adaptors spanning alpha/delta and beta/gamma chains. One entry per CDR3 protein results from TCRdb running MiXCR on the reads. In the table there are about 130,000 distinct CDR3 sequences, 13% of which are singletons. This CDR3 comprises 17 residues. The junction had 9 bases not matched to a gene; V was cut back by 4 bases and J by 7 bases. Germline CDR1 and CDR2: SGHNT and YYREEE (reference sequence). This clonotype has a count of ten or more. Its antigen is unidentified. The chain carries TRBV5-4 and TRBJ2-3; 16 nucleotides line up with TRBD2. What was sequenced was a population of CD138-negative cells sorted from bone marrow. The sequence came from a donor aged 40 or over with multiple myeloma. The CDR3 nucleotides read TGTGCCAGCAGCCCGGGGGGACTAGCGGGGGGGCCGAATACGCAGTATTTT. It encodes CASSPGGLAGGPNTQYF. The complete variable domain, with remaining parts taken from reference TRBV5-4 and TRBJ2-3, reads ETGVTQSPTHLIKTRGQQVTLRCSSQSGHNTVSWYQQALGQGPQFIFQYYREEENGRGNFPPRFSGLQFPNYSSELNVNALELDDSALYLCASSPGGLAGGPNTQYFGPGTRLTVL.